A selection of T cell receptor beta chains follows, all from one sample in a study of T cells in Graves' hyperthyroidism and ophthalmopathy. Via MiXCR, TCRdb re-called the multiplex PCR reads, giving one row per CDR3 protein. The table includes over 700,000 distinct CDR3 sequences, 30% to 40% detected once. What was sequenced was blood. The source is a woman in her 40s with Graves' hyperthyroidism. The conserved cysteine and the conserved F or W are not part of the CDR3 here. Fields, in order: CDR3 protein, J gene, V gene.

cdr3_aa: SVPTGPGYT; j_call: TRBJ1-2; v_call: TRBV29-1
cdr3_aa: ASSLVSVSSYEQY; j_call: TRBJ2-7; v_call: TRBV7-9
cdr3_aa: SVDRGQQF; j_call: TRBJ2-1; v_call: TRBV29-1
cdr3_aa: SVDVRNYGYT; j_call: TRBJ1-2; v_call: TRBV29-1
cdr3_aa: ASSVTSGGYYEQY; j_call: TRBJ2-7; v_call: TRBV6-5
cdr3_aa: SVEGRDGYT; j_call: TRBJ1-2; v_call: TRBV29-1
cdr3_aa: ASSLAGGVKTQY; j_call: TRBJ2-5; v_call: TRBV7-2
cdr3_aa: ASSYAGTLQETQY; j_call: TRBJ2-5; v_call: TRBV6-5
cdr3_aa: ASSRGRLEVNTGELF; j_call: TRBJ2-2; v_call: TRBV7-9
cdr3_aa: ASSLEYGTQY; j_call: TRBJ2-5; v_call: TRBV7-3
cdr3_aa: ASSFLEGVTDTQY; j_call: TRBJ2-3; v_call: TRBV7-9
cdr3_aa: ASKGRGKSYGYT; j_call: TRBJ1-2; v_call: TRBV19
cdr3_aa: ASRNTRGTGELF; j_call: TRBJ2-2; v_call: TRBV7-9
cdr3_aa: ASSEWGELGEQY; j_call: TRBJ2-7; v_call: TRBV25-1
cdr3_aa: SVPRGNEQF; j_call: -; v_call: TRBV29-1
cdr3_aa: ASSLFLVREKLF; j_call: TRBJ1-4; v_call: TRBV12-3/TRBV12-4
cdr3_aa: AIRGQYTGELF; j_call: TRBJ2-2; v_call: TRBV10-3
cdr3_aa: ASSLTLTSGREEQY; j_call: TRBJ2-7; v_call: TRBV5-4
cdr3_aa: ASSPRAGLDTEAF; j_call: TRBJ1-1; v_call: TRBV18
cdr3_aa: ASSPANVRGAYEQY; j_call: TRBJ2-7; v_call: TRBV7-6
cdr3_aa: SAVTSGRFETQY; j_call: TRBJ2-5; v_call: TRBV20-1
cdr3_aa: ASSLAGNLGEKLF; j_call: TRBJ1-4; v_call: TRBV7-9
cdr3_aa: ASSIWTGGPYEQY; j_call: TRBJ2-7; v_call: TRBV13
cdr3_aa: ASSLSNIYEQY; j_call: TRBJ2-7; v_call: TRBV6-5
cdr3_aa: ASSERTGGSYEQY; j_call: TRBJ2-7; v_call: TRBV10-1
cdr3_aa: ASSLGPLGSGELF; j_call: TRBJ2-2; v_call: TRBV12-3/TRBV12-4
cdr3_aa: ASSLRLVLNTEAF; j_call: TRBJ1-1; v_call: TRBV5-5
cdr3_aa: ASSFEFWRDTGELF; j_call: TRBJ2-2; v_call: TRBV10-3
cdr3_aa: ASSSQGTPPYEQY; j_call: TRBJ2-7; v_call: TRBV7-2
cdr3_aa: ASSRHRVWEQF; j_call: -; v_call: TRBV7-2
cdr3_aa: ASSRQGTTGEQF; j_call: -; v_call: TRBV7-2
cdr3_aa: ATEGGGSGANVLT; j_call: TRBJ2-6; v_call: TRBV10-3
cdr3_aa: ASSYAGAQETQY; j_call: TRBJ2-5; v_call: TRBV6-5
cdr3_aa: ASSLDREQGGWAQPQH; j_call: TRBJ1-5; v_call: TRBV11-2
cdr3_aa: ASSYGLGGAGVKPVEQY; j_call: TRBJ2-7; v_call: TRBV6-5
cdr3_aa: ASSLVGREDNQPQH; j_call: TRBJ1-5; v_call: TRBV5-1
cdr3_aa: ASSPSGGTNEKLF; j_call: TRBJ1-4; v_call: TRBV9
cdr3_aa: ASSEGSEGEAF; j_call: TRBJ1-1; v_call: TRBV6-1
cdr3_aa: ASRFTGGEYQETQY; j_call: TRBJ2-5; v_call: TRBV7-2
cdr3_aa: SARLAGTLAGANVLT; j_call: TRBJ2-6; v_call: TRBV20-1
cdr3_aa: ASSINRDTEAF; j_call: TRBJ1-1; v_call: TRBV19
cdr3_aa: ASSYESQRRNTGELF; j_call: TRBJ2-2; v_call: TRBV12-3/TRBV12-4
cdr3_aa: SVSGGNDQPQH; j_call: TRBJ1-5; v_call: TRBV29-1
cdr3_aa: AISGGFQETQY; j_call: TRBJ2-5; v_call: TRBV10-3
cdr3_aa: SVAGGPNSYEQY; j_call: TRBJ2-7; v_call: TRBV20-1
cdr3_aa: ASSPEAGNTIY; j_call: TRBJ1-3; v_call: TRBV7-2
cdr3_aa: ASSGGGYSNEKLF; j_call: TRBJ1-4; v_call: TRBV7-2
cdr3_aa: AISESTGGIRSNQPQH; j_call: TRBJ1-5; v_call: TRBV10-3
cdr3_aa: ASSPQTSNYGYT; j_call: TRBJ1-2; v_call: TRBV19
cdr3_aa: SVENNRGGSSYEQY; j_call: TRBJ2-7; v_call: TRBV29-1
cdr3_aa: ASSLNSATNEKLF; j_call: TRBJ1-4; v_call: TRBV7-3
cdr3_aa: ASSFPQGGNTEAF; j_call: TRBJ1-1; v_call: TRBV7-2
cdr3_aa: ASSLRGRVSGRDTDTQY; j_call: TRBJ2-3; v_call: TRBV7-9
cdr3_aa: ASSPPPNEKLF; j_call: TRBJ1-4; v_call: TRBV6-6
cdr3_aa: ASSQPQGAQPQH; j_call: TRBJ1-5; v_call: TRBV4-1